The rows below give T cell receptor beta chains drawn from one sample of a study of early stage breast cancer tumors. Profiling relied on immunoSEQ multiplex PCR, and the TCRdb table lists in-frame clones only, not all of them. In the table there are about 5,100 clones, around 60% of which are singletons. Sequencing was done on a sample of breast tumor tissue. The receptors were gathered from a person aged 45 to 60 with breast cancer. CDR3s include the opening cysteine and the closing phenylalanine or tryptophan. Each record gives: CDR3 DNA, CDR3 protein, clone size, J gene, D gene, V gene. D genes are given only for firm matches. Not all rows give a size; the values are once, few, many and, for expanded clones, a class.

CDR3nt: TGTGCCAGCAGCACTCCGGGACAGGGGGCCGACTCTTCTTACTTC; CDR3aa: CASSTPGQGADSSYF; abundance: NA; j_gene: TRBJ2-7; d_gene: TRBD1; v_gene: TRBV7-2
CDR3nt: TGTGCCAGCAGCCCCCGTGTGGGCTCTCGGGAGCAGTACTTC; CDR3aa: CASSPRVGSREQYF; abundance: large; j_gene: TRBJ2-7; d_gene: NA; v_gene: TRBV9
CDR3nt: TGTGCCAGCAGCTTAGAAAGGCAGGGCACTGAAGCTTTCTTT; CDR3aa: CASSLERQGTEAFF; abundance: few; j_gene: TRBJ1-1; d_gene: NA; v_gene: TRBV11-2
CDR3nt: TGTGCCAGCAGCGGAGGGGGGTACGAGCAGTACTTC; CDR3aa: CASSGGGYEQYF; abundance: NA; j_gene: TRBJ2-7; d_gene: NA; v_gene: TRBV7-9
CDR3nt: TGCGCCAGCAGCTTGGGGCTAGCGGGAGAGGACGGGGAGCTGTTTTTT; CDR3aa: CASSLGLAGEDGELFF; abundance: NA; j_gene: TRBJ2-2; d_gene: TRBD2; v_gene: TRBV5-1
CDR3nt: TGTGCCAGCAGCCCCTATGGGGGGGTCGGACTTTACAATGAGCAGTTCTTC; CDR3aa: CASSPYGGVGLYNEQFF; abundance: NA; j_gene: TRBJ2-1; d_gene: TRBD2; v_gene: TRBV9
CDR3nt: TGTGCCAGCAGCTATCAAGGGGGCGGTTCACCCCTCCACTTT; CDR3aa: CASSYQGGGSPLHF; abundance: NA; j_gene: TRBJ1-6; d_gene: TRBD1; v_gene: TRBV7-9
CDR3nt: TGTGCCAGCAGCGGCGGACAGGGGGCGCGCGGCTACACCTTC; CDR3aa: CASSGGQGARGYTF; abundance: NA; j_gene: TRBJ1-2; d_gene: TRBD1; v_gene: TRBV7-9
CDR3nt: TGTGCCAGCAGTCCTCAGGGGAGCGGGGGTGAAAAACTGTTTTTT; CDR3aa: CASSPQGSGGEKLFF; abundance: NA; j_gene: TRBJ1-4; d_gene: NA; v_gene: TRBV2
CDR3nt: TGTGCCAGCAGCTTAGGGGGGACTAGCGTCTACAATGAGCAGTTCTTC; CDR3aa: CASSLGGTSVYNEQFF; abundance: NA; j_gene: TRBJ2-1; d_gene: TRBD2; v_gene: TRBV11-3
CDR3nt: TGTGCCAGCAGCTTAGGTTGGACAGCCGTTTACGAGCAGTACTTC; CDR3aa: CASSLGWTAVYEQYF; abundance: once; j_gene: TRBJ2-7; d_gene: NA; v_gene: TRBV7-9
CDR3nt: TGTGCCAGCAGCCTCCCCTACGAGCAGTACTTC; CDR3aa: CASSLPYEQYF; abundance: NA; j_gene: TRBJ2-7; d_gene: NA; v_gene: TRBV7-2
CDR3nt: TGCGCCAGCAGCCAAGATCTGAAAGGATCTGAAGCTTTCTTT; CDR3aa: CASSQDLKGSEAFF; abundance: NA; j_gene: TRBJ1-1; d_gene: NA; v_gene: TRBV4-1
CDR3nt: TGTGCCACCAGCAAATCGCCTCGCCGGGGCGCGGGGTTAACGGAGCAGTACTTC; CDR3aa: CATSKSPRRGAGLTEQYF; abundance: NA; j_gene: TRBJ2-7; d_gene: NA; v_gene: TRBV15
CDR3nt: TGTGCCAGCAGTTTGGAAGGGAGGATGGGCCAGCCCCAGCATTTT; CDR3aa: CASSLEGRMGQPQHF; abundance: NA; j_gene: TRBJ1-5; d_gene: NA; v_gene: TRBV6-6
CDR3nt: TGCGCCAGCAGCCTAGGACTAGCGGGCAATGAGCAGTTCTTC; CDR3aa: CASSLGLAGNEQFF; abundance: NA; j_gene: TRBJ2-1; d_gene: TRBD2; v_gene: TRBV5-1
CDR3nt: TGTGCCAGCAGCCAGACCGGGTACGAGCAGTACTTC; CDR3aa: CASSQTGYEQYF; abundance: few; j_gene: TRBJ2-7; d_gene: NA; v_gene: TRBV2
CDR3nt: TGCGCCAGCAGCCAAGGTATACCGGGGTCGAATTCACCCCTCCACTTT; CDR3aa: CASSQGIPGSNSPLHF; abundance: large; j_gene: TRBJ1-6; d_gene: NA; v_gene: TRBV4-3
CDR3nt: TGTGCCAGTAGAGACAGGGCTAGCACAGATACGCAGTATTTT; CDR3aa: CASRDRASTDTQYF; abundance: few; j_gene: TRBJ2-3; d_gene: TRBD1; v_gene: TRBV19
CDR3nt: TGCGCCAGCAGCCAAACAATACCGGGACAGGGTTCCTACGAGCAGTACTTC; CDR3aa: CASSQTIPGQGSYEQYF; abundance: once; j_gene: TRBJ2-7; d_gene: TRBD1; v_gene: TRBV4-3
CDR3nt: TGCGCCAGCAGCCAAGATCCCGCAGGGCTTAATGAAAAACTGTTTTTT; CDR3aa: CASSQDPAGLNEKLFF; abundance: NA; j_gene: TRBJ1-4; d_gene: NA; v_gene: TRBV4-3
CDR3nt: TGTGCCAGCTCACCTGGACAGAGAGGACAGCCCCAGCATTTT; CDR3aa: CASSPGQRGQPQHF; abundance: NA; j_gene: TRBJ1-5; d_gene: NA; v_gene: TRBV18
CDR3nt: TGTGCCAGCAGCCCCCGACTAGACACCGGGGAGCTGTTTTTT; CDR3aa: CASSPRLDTGELFF; abundance: NA; j_gene: TRBJ2-2; d_gene: NA; v_gene: TRBV9
CDR3nt: TGTGCCAGCAGCCCTTGGCCGGACCCCCCTGGAGAGACCCAGTACTTC; CDR3aa: CASSPWPDPPGETQYF; abundance: few; j_gene: TRBJ2-5; d_gene: NA; v_gene: TRBV5-6
CDR3nt: TGTGCCAGCAGCCGTGGAGAGGGACCCACTGAAGCTTTCTTT; CDR3aa: CASSRGEGPTEAFF; abundance: NA; j_gene: TRBJ1-1; d_gene: NA; v_gene: TRBV5-8
CDR3nt: TGTGCCAGCAGCTTGGGGGCCAAAAACATTCAGTACTTC; CDR3aa: CASSLGAKNIQYF; abundance: NA; j_gene: TRBJ2-4; d_gene: NA; v_gene: TRBV7-8
CDR3nt: TGTGCCAGCAGTTTATCCTCGGGACAGGGGGATCAGCCCCAGCATTTT; CDR3aa: CASSLSSGQGDQPQHF; abundance: NA; j_gene: TRBJ1-5; d_gene: TRBD1; v_gene: TRBV28
CDR3nt: TGTGCCATCAGTTTAGACAGGAACTATGGCTACACCTTC; CDR3aa: CAISLDRNYGYTF; abundance: once; j_gene: TRBJ1-2; d_gene: NA; v_gene: TRBV10-3
CDR3nt: TGTGCCAGCAGCTTAGGATTTGGGACAGGGATCTCCTACGAGCAGTACTTC; CDR3aa: CASSLGFGTGISYEQYF; abundance: NA; j_gene: TRBJ2-7; d_gene: TRBD1; v_gene: TRBV7-8
CDR3nt: TGTGCCAGCACCTCTATACTCTATGACAGGGATCTGTCCTTTGGAAAACTGTTTTTT; CDR3aa: CASTSILYDRDLSFGKLFF; abundance: NA; j_gene: TRBJ1-4; d_gene: TRBD1; v_gene: TRBV6-4
CDR3nt: TGTGCGACTCAGGAACCGAACACCGGGGAGCTGTTTTTT; CDR3aa: CATQEPNTGELFF; abundance: NA; j_gene: TRBJ2-2; d_gene: NA; v_gene: TRBV6-5
CDR3nt: TGTGCCAGCAGTCTAGACGGGACAGTACGGATGGAGCAGTACTTC; CDR3aa: CASSLDGTVRMEQYF; abundance: few; j_gene: TRBJ2-7; d_gene: TRBD1; v_gene: TRBV6-1
CDR3nt: TGTGCCAGCAGCTTGGTAGCGGGTACCGGGGCCAACGTCCTGACTTTC; CDR3aa: CASSLVAGTGANVLTF; abundance: NA; j_gene: TRBJ2-6; d_gene: TRBD2; v_gene: TRBV5-5
CDR3nt: TGTGCCAGCAGCCAAGTCGGCGGGATCTCCTACAATGAGCAGTTCTTC; CDR3aa: CASSQVGGISYNEQFF; abundance: once; j_gene: TRBJ2-1; d_gene: NA; v_gene: TRBV4-2
CDR3nt: TGCAGCGTCACTTTAGCGGAACAGGGCTACGAGCAGTACTTC; CDR3aa: CSVTLAEQGYEQYF; abundance: NA; j_gene: TRBJ2-7; d_gene: NA; v_gene: TRBV29-1
CDR3nt: TGTGCCAGCAGTGAACAAGGGACAGGGCCCTACGAGCAGTACTTC; CDR3aa: CASSEQGTGPYEQYF; abundance: NA; j_gene: TRBJ2-7; d_gene: TRBD1; v_gene: TRBV6-1
CDR3nt: TGTGCCAGCAGCTGGGACAGGGCCAAAAACATTCAGTACTTC; CDR3aa: CASSWDRAKNIQYF; abundance: NA; j_gene: TRBJ2-4; d_gene: TRBD1; v_gene: TRBV7-9
CDR3nt: TGTGCCAGCAGCAAGTGGGGGACAAATTCACCCCTCCACTTT; CDR3aa: CASSKWGTNSPLHF; abundance: few; j_gene: TRBJ1-6; d_gene: NA; v_gene: TRBV27
CDR3nt: TGTGCCAGCAGCCAAGGCGGACAGACCTACGAGCAGTACTTC; CDR3aa: CASSQGGQTYEQYF; abundance: NA; j_gene: TRBJ2-7; d_gene: NA; v_gene: TRBV4-2
CDR3nt: TGCGCCAGCAGCCAGGGACCAGACAGGATTACCTACGAGCAGTACTTC; CDR3aa: CASSQGPDRITYEQYF; abundance: few; j_gene: TRBJ2-7; d_gene: NA; v_gene: TRBV4-1
CDR3nt: TGTGCCACCAGCCCTCGGGGGACCTACGAGCAGTACTTC; CDR3aa: CATSPRGTYEQYF; abundance: few; j_gene: TRBJ2-7; d_gene: NA; v_gene: TRBV15
CDR3nt: TGCGCCAGCAGCGTTCGGACAGGGGGTATTGAGCCCCAGCATTTT; CDR3aa: CASSVRTGGIEPQHF; abundance: NA; j_gene: TRBJ1-5; d_gene: TRBD1; v_gene: TRBV5-1
CDR3nt: TGTGCCTGGTTGGGACAGGATGTCCAAGAGACCCAGTACTTC; CDR3aa: CAWLGQDVQETQYF; abundance: NA; j_gene: TRBJ2-5; d_gene: TRBD1; v_gene: TRBV30
CDR3nt: TGTGCCAGCAGCCCCGATGTGGCTCGAGGGTCGACGGGCGGGGAGCTGTTTTTT; CDR3aa: CASSPDVARGSTGGELFF; abundance: NA; j_gene: TRBJ2-2; d_gene: NA; v_gene: TRBV7-3
CDR3nt: TGCGCCAGCAGCCAAGAGAGGGACAGGGTCGGTGGCTACACCTTC; CDR3aa: CASSQERDRVGGYTF; abundance: NA; j_gene: TRBJ1-2; d_gene: TRBD1; v_gene: TRBV4-1
CDR3nt: TGTGCCAGCAGTCAACAGGTAACCAATGAGCAGTTCTTC; CDR3aa: CASSQQVTNEQFF; abundance: NA; j_gene: TRBJ2-1; d_gene: NA; v_gene: TRBV6-4
CDR3nt: TGTGCCAGCAGCTTAGCAATAGACTGGGAGCAGTACTTC; CDR3aa: CASSLAIDWEQYF; abundance: few; j_gene: TRBJ2-7; d_gene: NA; v_gene: TRBV7-2
CDR3nt: TGTGCCAGCAGTTTATCGCGGGCTGAAGCTTTCTTT; CDR3aa: CASSLSRAEAFF; abundance: few; j_gene: TRBJ1-1; d_gene: NA; v_gene: TRBV28
CDR3nt: TGTGCCAGCAGCTTAGAGCCCAACACTGAAGCTTTCTTT; CDR3aa: CASSLEPNTEAFF; abundance: NA; j_gene: TRBJ1-1; d_gene: NA; v_gene: TRBV11-2
CDR3nt: TGTGCCATCAGTGAGTCGACAGGCAATCAGCCCCAGCATTTT; CDR3aa: CAISESTGNQPQHF; abundance: few; j_gene: TRBJ1-5; d_gene: NA; v_gene: TRBV10-3
CDR3nt: TGTGCCAGCAGCTTAGGGTACGGGACTTCCCAGGAGCAGTACTTC; CDR3aa: CASSLGYGTSQEQYF; abundance: NA; j_gene: TRBJ2-7; d_gene: NA; v_gene: TRBV7-2
CDR3nt: TGTGCCTGGAGTGGTGCAGGTCTTTCCTACGAGCAGTACTTC; CDR3aa: CAWSGAGLSYEQYF; abundance: NA; j_gene: TRBJ2-7; d_gene: NA; v_gene: TRBV30
CDR3nt: TGTGCCAGCAATCAACAGAGCACCGGGGAGCTGTTTTTT; CDR3aa: CASNQQSTGELFF; abundance: few; j_gene: TRBJ2-2; d_gene: NA; v_gene: TRBV27
CDR3nt: TGTGCCAGCAGCCCTGGACTAGCGGAGGGGCAAGGGGAGCAGTACTTC; CDR3aa: CASSPGLAEGQGEQYF; abundance: NA; j_gene: TRBJ2-7; d_gene: TRBD2; v_gene: TRBV9